Described below is a single T cell receptor (beta chain) sequence and its context. The antigen remains unidentified. The sample belongs to a study of shared clonotypes between healthy human individuals. CD45RO-negative, CCR7-positively selected cells formed the naive CD8 fraction, excluding terminally differentiated effector memory CD45RA+ cells. The study's findings and limits: A handful of donors had about 5.1% of their naive CD4 clonotypes in common.

Measured with immunoSEQ multiplex PCR; TCRdb has only the in-frame clones, and not every one. Among about 870,000 clones listed, approximately 92% were seen once. Losses at the gene ends were 4 bases for V and 5 bases for J; bases not matched to a gene: 8. The CDR3 loop spans 15 amino acids. Germline loops: CDR1 SEHNR, CDR2 FQNEAQ (reference sequence). The sample taken for sequencing was naive CD8+ T cells sorted from blood. The source is a man aged 25-40 years in good health. This chain joins TRBV7-9 and TRBJ1-1, with TRBD1 identical over 9 bases. The CDR3 here is CASSWLQGAQTEAFF. The DNA for the CDR3 is TGTGCCAGCAGCTGGCTACAGGGGGCGCAAACTGAAGCTTTCTTT.